Described below is a single T cell receptor beta chain sequence and its context. TCRdb re-called the 5' RACE reads with MiXCR, one entry per CDR3 protein. The sample consists of around 590,000 distinct CDR3 sequences, approximately 13% of them appearing once. The source of the sample is a study of T cells after yellow fever vaccination. CDR3 length equals 15 residues. V lost 5 bases and J 5 bases, leaving 18 bases between the germline ends. CDR1 and CDR2 (germline): MDHEN, SYDVKM. The clonotype comes from a man aged 25-40 years who received the YFV17D yellow fever vaccine. Sequences were derived from PBMCs, sampled on the day of the yellow fever booster vaccination. This chain joins TRBV28 and TRBJ1-2; D remains ambiguous. CDR3 in DNA: TGTGCCAGCAGTGAGAAGACCGGGTCGCAGTATGGCTACACCTTC. Translation: CASSEKTGSQYGYTF.